Listed here is a single T cell receptor beta chain. This entry comes from a study of OX40 agonist ivuxolimab in advanced cancers. Study-wide context: Patients received the agonistic anti-OX40 (CD134) antibody ivuxolimab.

TCRdb's copy holds only in-frame clones and misses some; the assay was immunoSEQ multiplex PCR. Here the sample spans 77,000 or so clones, roughly 90% being singletons. Sample: CD4+ or CD8+ T cells sorted from blood, taken in a trial of the OX40 agonist ivuxolimab. The TCR sequence derives from an adult with an advanced solid tumor such as melanoma, head and neck, liver or kidney cancer.

The chain's CDR3 is CASSSTGSASARGYEQYF. The CDR3, as DNA: TGTGCCAGCAGCTCGACGGGCTCGGCCAGTGCGCGTGGGTACGAGCAGTACTTC. The chain combines TRBV7-9 with TRBJ2-7; D unclear. This CDR3 region has 18 residues. V shed 4 bases and J shed 4 bases, with 26 bases lying between them. Germline V gene data show CDR1 as SEHNR and CDR2 as FQNEAQ (reference sequence). The full variable domain, its missing parts supplied by reference TRBV7-9 and TRBJ2-7, is DTGVSQNPRHKITKRGQNVTFRCDPISEHNRLYWYRQTLGQGPEFLTYFQNEAQLEKSRLLSDRFSAERPKGSFSTLEIQRTEQGDSAMYLCASSSTGSASARGYEQYFGPGTRLTVT.